This TCR beta chain was retrieved from a study of blood T cell repertoires in COVID-19. Trimming stripped 3 bases from V and 6 bases from J, with 15 bases between. Germline V lookup: CDR1 LGHNA, CDR2 YNFKEQ. The CDR3 length is 15 residues. Assay: immunoSEQ multiplex PCR; the TCRdb copy retains only in-frame clones and omits some. In the table there are roughly 250,000 clones, around nine tenths of which are singletons. The sample holds a few counts of this clone. The chain links TRBV4-2 to TRBJ1-5; a weak D match, TRBD1 (6 bases). This TCR came from a woman between 50 and 59 years old who had recovered from COVID-19. Material for sequencing was PBMCs or T cells enriched from blood (not recorded which). The CDR3 DNA sequence: TGTGCCAGCAGCCAGAACACAGGGTTGAGTCAGCCCCAGCATTTT. Its translation: CASSQNTGLSQPQHF.